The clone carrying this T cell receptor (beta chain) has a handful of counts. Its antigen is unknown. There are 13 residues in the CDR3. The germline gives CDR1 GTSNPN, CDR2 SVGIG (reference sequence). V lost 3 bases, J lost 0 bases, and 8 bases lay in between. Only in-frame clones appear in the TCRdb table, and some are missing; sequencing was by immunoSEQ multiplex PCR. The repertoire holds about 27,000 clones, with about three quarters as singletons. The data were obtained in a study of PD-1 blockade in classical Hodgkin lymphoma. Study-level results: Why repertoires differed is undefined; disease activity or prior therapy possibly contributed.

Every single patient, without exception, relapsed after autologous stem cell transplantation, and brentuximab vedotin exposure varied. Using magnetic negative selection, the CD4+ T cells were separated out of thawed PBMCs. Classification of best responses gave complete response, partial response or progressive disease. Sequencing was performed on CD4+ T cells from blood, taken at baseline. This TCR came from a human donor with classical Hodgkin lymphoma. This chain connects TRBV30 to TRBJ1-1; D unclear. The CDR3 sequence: CAWRRVMNTEAFF. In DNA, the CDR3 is TGTGCCTGGAGGAGGGTGATGAACACTGAAGCTTTCTTT.